The 32 T cell receptor beta chains presented below share a single source sample, sequenced in a study of CD8 T cells in ankylosing spondylitis. General study results and limits: Among TCR beta sequences, a motif of several highly homologous variants appeared characteristic of ankylosing spondylitis blood.

These receptors lack a known antigen. TCRdb re-analysed the 5' RACE reads in MiXCR, keeping a single row per CDR3 protein. The repertoire holds around 540,000 distinct CDR3 sequences, with about 13% as singletons. Sequencing was carried out using blood, either unsorted or a sorted T cell fraction (not recorded which). Source of these receptors: a male donor with ankylosing spondylitis.

The V call is TRBV21-1, the J call TRBJ2-1; the table's D call of TRBD1 was not tested on the DNA. TRBV21-1 has pseudogene status. The CDR3 covers 19 residues. The CDR3 bases are TGTGCCAGCAGCCTCCCTGGATCCAGCATCTATAGGTCCTACAATGAGCAGTTCTTC. It yields the protein CASSLPGSSIYRSYNEQFF.

This clonotype showed up just a few times. The rearrangement joins TRBV11-2 to TRBJ1-2; no firm D call. With 5 bases removed from V and 4 bases from J, the gap between germline ends came to 14 bases. CDR3 length: 14 residues. Per the germline V gene, CDR1 is SGHAT and CDR2 is FQNNGV. CDR3 sequence: CASSPRGYGYGYTF. CDR3 DNA sequence: TGTGCCAGCAGCCCCCGGGGATACGGCTATGGCTACACCTTC. Full variable domain (rest looked up from reference TRBV11-2 and TRBJ1-2): EAGVAQSPRYKIIEKRQSVAFWCNPISGHATLYWYQQILGQGPKLLIQFQNNGVVDDSQLPKDRFSAERLKGVDSTLKIQPAKLEDSAVYLCASSPRGYGYGYTFGSGTRLTVV.

The gene calls are TRBV19 and TRBJ2-1, with 9 bases fitting TRBD2. This CDR3 is built from 16 residues. V lost 6 bases and J lost 4; bases outside the gene matches: 10. The V gene's germline CDR1 is LNHDA and CDR2 SQIVND (reference sequence). The CDR3 is CASRRTSAIGYNEQFF. CDR3 DNA sequence: TGTGCCAGTAGGAGGACTAGCGCCATTGGGTACAATGAGCAGTTCTTC.

The chain carries TRBV3-1 and TRBJ1-1, with 7 bases matching TRBD1. The V gene end was trimmed by 0 bases and the J gene end by 10 bases; junction bases not matched to a gene: 8. The V gene's germline CDR1 is LGHDT and CDR2 YNNKEL (reference sequence). This CDR3 spans 14 amino acids. CDR3 in amino acids: CASSQDRGGGRAFF. The CDR3 nucleotides are TGTGCCAGCAGCCAAGATCGGGGAGGGGGCAGAGCTTTCTTT.

This clonotype was detected many times. The chain is built from TRBV15 and TRBJ2-1, with 7 bases matching TRBD2. Germline V gene data show CDR1 as LNHNV and CDR2 as YYDKDF (reference sequence). After removal of 0 bases from V and 2 bases from J, the junction contained 1 base not matched to a gene. The CDR3 covers 15 residues. This CDR3 reads CATSRDAGAYNEQFF. The CDR3 nucleotides are TGTGCCACCAGCAGAGATGCGGGAGCCTACAATGAGCAGTTCTTC. The full variable domain, in which reference TRBV15 and TRBJ2-1 provide the parts outside the CDR3, is DAMVIQNPRYQVTQFGKPVTLSCSQTLNHNVMYWYQQKSSQAPKLLFHYYDKDFNNEADTPDNFQSRRPNTSFCFLDIRSPGLGDTAMYLCATSRDAGAYNEQFFGPGTRLTVL.

The table lists this clonotype with a few counts. Sequence at one end of the junction differs from germline and may be a read error. This chain links TRBV5-1 with TRBJ2-7, with 7 bases identical to TRBD1. The CDR3 runs to 14 residues. Germline V gene sequence: CDR1 SGHRS, CDR2 YFSETQ. This chain's CDR3 is CASSLGQVSYEQYF. CDR3 bases: TGTGCCAGCAGCTTAGGACAGGTCTCCTACGAGCAGTACTTC.

This clonotype came up many times. V usage is TRBV12-3 or TRBV12-4 and J usage is TRBJ2-7; perhaps TRBD1 as D (5 bases). The CDR3 contains 13 residues. The V gene lost 3 bases and the J gene lost 7 bases, with 13 bases spanning the gap. CDR3: CASSFSPTGEQYV. The DNA for the CDR3 is TGTGCCAGCAGTTTTAGTCCCACAGGAGAGCAGTACGTC.

This clonotype was observed a few times. This chain connects TRBV12-3 or TRBV12-4 to TRBJ2-5, with D hard to call. V was shortened by 7 bases and J by 4 bases, with 22 bases between the two germline ends. The CDR3 contains 16 residues. The CDR3 protein is CASTKWAPRYGETQYF. DNA of the CDR3: TGTGCCAGCACTAAGTGGGCTCCACGGTACGGAGAGACCCAGTACTTC.

The rearrangement joins TRBV28 to TRBJ2-7; no definite D call. Germline V gene data show CDR1 as MDHEN and CDR2 as SYDVKM. The CDR3 loop spans 17 amino acids. V lost 5 bases to trimming and J lost 9 bases, with 29 bases between them. CDR3 DNA sequence: TGTGCCAGCAGTCATAGAGTATACAGACCACCTACGATGGGGCAGTACTTC. It translates to CASSHRVYRPPTMGQYF.

This clonotype has a handful of counts. This rearrangement joins TRBV4-1 to TRBJ2-1, with 10 bases aligning to TRBD2. This CDR3 is 16 amino acids long. Germline V gene data show CDR1 as MGHRA and CDR2 as YSYEKL. The ends lost 3 bases at V and 7 bases at J; junction bases unmatched: 9. Here the CDR3 DNA reads TGCGCCAGCAGCCAGGAGACTAGCGGGTGGGGGAATGAGCAGTTCTTC. This sequence encodes CASSQETSGWGNEQFF.

This chain links TRBV5-1 with TRBJ1-2; D gene ambiguous. Germline CDR1 reads SGHRS; CDR2 reads YFSETQ. V was pared by 0 bases and J by 2 bases, with 8 bases between. The length of the CDR3 is 14 residues. The CDR3 DNA follows: TGCGCCAGCAGCTTGGACAGATTAAACTATGGCTACACCTTC. Amino acids: CASSLDRLNYGYTF.

This clonotype was observed at least ten times. V is TRBV12-3 or TRBV12-4 and J is TRBJ2-1; no clear D gene. Trimming shortened V by 1 base and J by 2 bases, and 9 bases separated the two germline ends. This CDR3 is 15 amino acids long. CDR3 sequence reads: CASSLDWHPYNEQFF. CDR3 sequence (DNA): TGTGCCAGCAGTTTAGACTGGCACCCCTACAATGAGCAGTTCTTC.

The chain is built from TRBV6-5 and TRBJ2-1; D remains unclear. The CDR3 runs 16 residues. CDR1 is MNHEY and CDR2 is SVGAGI in the germline V gene. The V gene lost 3 bases and the J gene lost 6 bases, with 18 bases spanning the gap. In nucleotides, the CDR3 is TGTGCCAGCAGTTATTCTGGCCTGGGCCCGACCAATGAGCAGTTCTTC. This translates into CASSYSGLGPTNEQFF.

In its sample, this clonotype was seen a few times. V is TRBV2 and J is TRBJ1-2; TRBD1 aligns across 8 bases. In germline, CDR1 is SNHLY, CDR2 FYNNEI. This CDR3 region has 14 residues. Unmatched junction bases numbered 2, after V lost 1 base and J lost 4 bases. Here the CDR3 reads CASSEDRGFYGYTF. The CDR3 bases are TGTGCCAGCAGTGAAGACAGGGGGTTCTATGGCTACACCTTC.

The J gene is TRBJ2-7, the V gene TRBV20-1, with D unresolved. The CDR3 extends over 11 amino acids. CDR1 and CDR2 from the germline V gene are DFQATT and SNEGSKA (reference sequence). Between the trimmed V and J ends, which lost 6 bases and 2 bases, there was a span of 8 bases. CDR3 sequence (DNA): TGCAGTGCCACAGAGGCCTACGAGCAGTACTTC. Amino acid sequence: CSATEAYEQYF.

This clonotype has at least ten counts. The rearrangement links TRBV12-3 or TRBV12-4 to TRBJ1-5; tentative D call: TRBD1 (6 bases). This CDR3 contains 14 residues. Trimming shortened V by 5 bases and J by 4 bases, and 12 bases separated the two germline ends. The CDR3 sequence is CASSPRGENQPQHF. The CDR3 DNA sequence: TGTGCCAGCAGTCCCAGGGGTGAGAATCAGCCCCAGCATTTT.

This clonotype occurred a few times. This sequence joins TRBV20-1 and TRBJ2-1; D may be TRBD2 (6 bases). V lost 5 bases and J 8 bases, leaving 22 bases between the germline ends. The CDR3 runs 15 residues. The germline V gene has CDR1 DFQATT and CDR2 SNEGSKA (reference sequence). As DNA, the CDR3 is TGCAGTGCTCGGCAGCCGGCCGGGACGGGGGATGAGCAGTTCTTC. Protein sequence: CSARQPAGTGDEQFF.

This clonotype has ten or more counts. This chain links TRBV29-1 with TRBJ2-3, with 9 bases lining up with TRBD2. The CDR3 loop spans 14 amino acids. Germline loops: CDR1 SQVTM, CDR2 ANQGSEA. V lost 4 bases and J lost 2; bases outside the gene matches: 4. CDR3: CSVGSSGDTDTQYF. The CDR3 nucleotides read TGCAGCGTTGGCTCTAGCGGGGACACAGATACGCAGTATTTT.

This clonotype was seen many times. This rearrangement joins TRBV12-3 or TRBV12-4 to TRBJ2-7; D might be TRBD1 or TRBD2, each matching 5 bases. CDR3 length: 13 amino acids. V gave up 5 bases and J gave up 6 bases, with 14 bases separating them. Here the CDR3 reads CASSPSSGGEQYV. As DNA, the CDR3 is TGTGCCAGCAGTCCCTCGAGTGGGGGCGAGCAGTACGTC.

V and J are TRBV4-2 and TRBJ2-7, with 8 positions matching TRBD1. The CDR3 runs to 14 residues. V gave up 8 bases and J gave up 3 bases; unmatched junction bases: 9. Germline CDR1 reads LGHNA; CDR2 reads YNFKEQ. CDR3 protein: CASGPGQGSYEQYF. As DNA, the CDR3 is TGTGCCAGCGGCCCTGGACAGGGCAGCTACGAGCAGTACTTC.

The rearrangement joins TRBV19 to TRBJ1-2, with 7 nucleotides matching TRBD1. J gave up 3 bases and V 5 bases, and 9 bases lay outside the gene matches. CDR3 size: 15 residues. CDR1 and CDR2 (germline): LNHDA, SQIVND (reference sequence). CDR3: CASSPDRESHYGYTF. CDR3 nucleotide sequence: TGTGCCAGTAGTCCCGACAGGGAGTCACACTATGGCTACACCTTC.

This clonotype has more than one count but fewer than ten. The chain employs TRBV20-1 and TRBJ2-7; D uncertain. Germline V gene lookup returns CDR1 DFQATT and CDR2 SNEGSKA (reference sequence). The germline V and J ends were trimmed by 5 bases and 0 bases, with 5 bases remaining between them. The length of the CDR3 is 11 residues. CDR3 sequence (DNA): TGCAGTGCTGGCCCCTCCTACGAGCAGTACTTC. Translated, it gives CSAGPSYEQYF.

The CDR3 nucleotides read TGTGCCATCAGCGACCGACTAGCATCGACTGGGGACGAGCAGTACGTC. Its protein product is CAISDRLASTGDEQYV. This chain links TRBV10-3 with TRBJ2-7; 7 bases are shared with TRBD2. This CDR3 spans 16 amino acids. Germline V gene data show CDR1 as ENHRY and CDR2 as SYGVKD. The J segment lost 5 bases and the V segment lost 6 bases, leaving 16 bases of the junction unmatched.

The chain has TRBV20-1 and TRBJ2-1, with D unresolved. The CDR3 spans 13 residues. Between the trimmed V and J ends, which lost 5 bases and 4 bases, there was a span of 12 bases. The V gene's germline CDR1 is DFQATT and CDR2 SNEGSKA (reference sequence). The CDR3 loop is CSAGLSFYNEQFF. CDR3 DNA: TGCAGTGCTGGGTTGTCTTTTTACAATGAGCAGTTCTTC.

This clonotype was recorded many times. The chain recombines TRBV20-1 with TRBJ2-7; 8 positions agree with TRBD1. V trimming: 4 bases; J trimming: 7 bases; junction bases outside the gene matches: 12. The CDR3 has 14 residues. CDR1 DFQATT and CDR2 SNEGSKA come from the germline V gene (reference sequence). The CDR3 bases are TGCAGTGCTAAAGGACAGGGTAACTTAAGGGAGCAGTACGTC. Residues: CSAKGQGNLREQYV.

To note about this clonotype: Since a much larger clone is just one base distant, this may be a read error. The rearrangement links TRBV5-1 to TRBJ2-3, with 10 positions matching TRBD2. V was pared by 2 bases and J by 0 bases, with 3 bases of the junction left unmatched. Germline lookup yields CDR1 SGHRS and CDR2 YFSETQ. This CDR3 contains 16 residues. Here the CDR3 DNA reads TGCGCCAGCAGCTTCGGACTAGCGGAGAGCACAGATACGCAGTATTTT. Its translation: CASSFGLAESTDTQYF.

This clonotype came up a few times. J is TRBJ2-7 and V is TRBV29-1; 10 nucleotides line up with TRBD1. In germline, CDR1 is SQVTM, CDR2 ANQGSEA. The CDR3 runs 12 residues. J gave up 4 bases and V 7 bases, and 4 bases lay outside the gene matches. The chain's CDR3 is CSGGTGEYEQYF. Written as DNA, the CDR3 is TGCAGCGGCGGGACAGGGGAGTACGAGCAGTACTTC.

V is TRBV18 and J is TRBJ2-7; 7 bases align to TRBD1. This CDR3 spans 13 amino acids. Trimming took 4 bases from V and 6 from J; bases not matched to a gene: 6. Germline V gene sequence: CDR1 KGHSH, CDR2 LQKENI. The CDR3, as DNA: TGTGCCAGCTCACTGAACGGACAGGTCGAGCAGTACGTC. Encoded protein: CASSLNGQVEQYV.

This clonotype was picked up a small number of times. The chain has TRBV12-3 or TRBV12-4 and TRBJ1-1; TRBD1 is a possible D gene (5 bases). V lost 6 bases and J lost 0, with 11 bases in between. The CDR3 contains 14 residues. CDR3 sequence reads: CASRGRVMNTEAFF. The CDR3 region has the DNA TGTGCCAGCAGGGGACGGGTCATGAACACTGAAGCTTTCTTT.

This clonotype was observed a handful of times. The rearrangement joins TRBV10-2 to TRBJ2-1, with D possibly being TRBD1 or TRBD2 (5 bases each). This CDR3 has 14 amino acids. Deletions cut 6 bases from V and 5 bases from J, with 14 bases between. The V gene's germline CDR1 is WSHSY and CDR2 SAAADI. CDR3 loop: CASRPSGTHNEQFF. For the CDR3, the DNA is TGCGCCAGCAGGCCATCCGGGACCCACAATGAGCAGTTCTTC.

This clonotype was observed many times. J is TRBJ2-7 and V is TRBV29-1; TRBD2 agrees at 9 bases. CDR3 length equals 15 residues. Germline CDR1 reads SQVTM; CDR2 reads ANQGSEA. Trimming cost V 3 bases and J 2 bases; bases outside gene matches: 8. The CDR3 here is CSVEGASGTPYEQYF. The CDR3 nucleotides are TGCAGCGTTGAGGGGGCTAGCGGGACTCCCTACGAGCAGTACTTC.

In its sample, this clonotype was seen many times. This chain joins TRBV5-1 and TRBJ2-1; 8 bases fit TRBD1. Unmatched junction bases numbered 5, after V lost 6 bases and J lost 6 bases. The CDR3 is 13 residues long. Looked up from germline, CDR1 is SGHRS and CDR2 is YFSETQ. CDR3 in DNA: TGCGCCAGCATGGTGACAGGGGTCAATGAGCAGTTCTTC. This sequence encodes CASMVTGVNEQFF.